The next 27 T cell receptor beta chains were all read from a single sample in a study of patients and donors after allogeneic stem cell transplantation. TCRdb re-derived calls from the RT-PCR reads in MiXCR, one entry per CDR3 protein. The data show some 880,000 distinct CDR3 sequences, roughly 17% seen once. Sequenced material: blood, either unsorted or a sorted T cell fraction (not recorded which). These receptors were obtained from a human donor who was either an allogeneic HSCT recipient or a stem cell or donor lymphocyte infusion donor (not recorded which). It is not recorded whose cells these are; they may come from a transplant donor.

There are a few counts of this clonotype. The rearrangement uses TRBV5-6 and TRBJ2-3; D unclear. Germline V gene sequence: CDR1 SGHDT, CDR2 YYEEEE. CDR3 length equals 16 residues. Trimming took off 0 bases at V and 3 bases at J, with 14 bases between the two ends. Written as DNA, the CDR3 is TGTGCCAGCAGCTTGGACCTCACCGGTCGGACAGATACGCAGTATTTT. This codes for CASSLDLTGRTDTQYF.

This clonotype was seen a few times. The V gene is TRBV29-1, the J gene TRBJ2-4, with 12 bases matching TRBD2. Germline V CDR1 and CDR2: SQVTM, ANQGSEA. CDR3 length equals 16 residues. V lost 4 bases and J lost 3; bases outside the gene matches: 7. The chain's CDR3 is CSVASGRAGGKNIQYF. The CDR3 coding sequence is TGCAGCGTTGCTAGCGGGAGGGCCGGTGGCAAAAACATTCAGTACTTC.

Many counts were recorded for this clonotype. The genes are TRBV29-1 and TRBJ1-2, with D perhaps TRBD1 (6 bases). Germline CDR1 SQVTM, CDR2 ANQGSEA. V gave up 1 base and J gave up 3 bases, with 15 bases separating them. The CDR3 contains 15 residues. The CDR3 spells CSVEAQGREDYGYTF. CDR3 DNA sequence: TGCAGCGTTGAAGCACAGGGTCGTGAAGACTATGGCTACACCTTC. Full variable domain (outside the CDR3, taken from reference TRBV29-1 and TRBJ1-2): SAVISQKPSRDICQRGTSLTIQCQVDSQVTMMFWYRQQPGQSLTLIATANQGSEATYESGFVIDKFPISRPNLTFSTLTVSNMSPEDSSIYLCSVEAQGREDYGYTFGSGTRLTVV.

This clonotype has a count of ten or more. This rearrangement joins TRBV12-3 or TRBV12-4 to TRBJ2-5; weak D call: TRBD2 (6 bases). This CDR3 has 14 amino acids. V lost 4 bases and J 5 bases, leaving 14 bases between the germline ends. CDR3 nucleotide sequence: TGTGCCAGCAGTTCGGGTAGCGGCCGGGAGACCCAGTACTTC. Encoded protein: CASSSGSGRETQYF.

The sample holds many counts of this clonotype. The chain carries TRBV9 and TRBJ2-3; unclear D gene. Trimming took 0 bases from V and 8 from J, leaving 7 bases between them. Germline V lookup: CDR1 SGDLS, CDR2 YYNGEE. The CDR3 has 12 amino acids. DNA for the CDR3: TGTGCCAGCAGCGTAGAAGGTGGTACGCAGTATTTT. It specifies CASSVEGGTQYF.

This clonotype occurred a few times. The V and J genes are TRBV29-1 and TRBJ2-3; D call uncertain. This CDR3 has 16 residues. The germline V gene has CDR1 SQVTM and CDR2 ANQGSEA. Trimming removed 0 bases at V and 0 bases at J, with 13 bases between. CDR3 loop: CSVEEGVGFSTDTQYF. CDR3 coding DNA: TGCAGCGTTGAAGAAGGTGTAGGGTTTAGCACAGATACGCAGTATTTT.

As DNA, the CDR3 is TGCAGCGTTGATTCGACTAGCGGGAGACCCTACGAGCAGTACTTC. Amino acids: CSVDSTSGRPYEQYF. The chain recombines TRBV29-1 with TRBJ2-7; 12 bases are a match to TRBD2. Germline V gene data show CDR1 as SQVTM and CDR2 as ANQGSEA. The CDR3 runs 15 residues. The V and J ends lost 3 bases and 2 bases, in that order; junction bases with no gene match: 5.

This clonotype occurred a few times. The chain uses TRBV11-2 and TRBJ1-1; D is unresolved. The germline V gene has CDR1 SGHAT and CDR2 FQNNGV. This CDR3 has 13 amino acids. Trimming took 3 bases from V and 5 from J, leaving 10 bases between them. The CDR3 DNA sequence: TGTGCCAGCAGCTTTCAACGGTGGACTGAAGCTTTCTTT. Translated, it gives CASSFQRWTEAFF. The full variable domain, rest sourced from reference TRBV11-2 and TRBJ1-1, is EAGVAQSPRYKIIEKRQSVAFWCNPISGHATLYWYQQILGQGPKLLIQFQNNGVVDDSQLPKDRFSAERLKGVDSTLKIQPAKLEDSAVYLCASSFQRWTEAFFGQGTRLTVV.

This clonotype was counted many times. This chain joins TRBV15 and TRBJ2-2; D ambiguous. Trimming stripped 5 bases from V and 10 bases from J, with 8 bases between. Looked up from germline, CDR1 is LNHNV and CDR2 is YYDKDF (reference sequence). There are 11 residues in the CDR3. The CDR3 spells CATSFSPELFF. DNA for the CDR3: TGTGCCACCAGCTTCTCTCCGGAGCTGTTTTTT.

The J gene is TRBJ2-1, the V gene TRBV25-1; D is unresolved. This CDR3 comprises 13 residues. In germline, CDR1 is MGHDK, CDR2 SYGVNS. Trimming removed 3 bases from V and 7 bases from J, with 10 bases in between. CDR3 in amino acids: CASSDISSNEQFF. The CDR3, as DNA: TGTGCCAGCAGTGATATCAGTAGTAATGAGCAGTTCTTC.

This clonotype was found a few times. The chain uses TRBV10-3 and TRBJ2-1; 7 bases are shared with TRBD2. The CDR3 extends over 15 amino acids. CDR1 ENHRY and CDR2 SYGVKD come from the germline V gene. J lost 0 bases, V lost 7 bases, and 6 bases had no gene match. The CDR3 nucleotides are TGTGCCATCAAAGTGGGGGGGAGCTCCTACAATGAGCAGTTCTTC. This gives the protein CAIKVGGSSYNEQFF.

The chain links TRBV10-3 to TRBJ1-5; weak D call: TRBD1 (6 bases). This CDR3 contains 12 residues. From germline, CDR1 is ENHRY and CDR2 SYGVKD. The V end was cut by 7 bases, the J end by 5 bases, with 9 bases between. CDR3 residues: CAIKGVDQPQHF. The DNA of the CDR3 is TGTGCCATCAAGGGGGTAGATCAGCCCCAGCATTTT.

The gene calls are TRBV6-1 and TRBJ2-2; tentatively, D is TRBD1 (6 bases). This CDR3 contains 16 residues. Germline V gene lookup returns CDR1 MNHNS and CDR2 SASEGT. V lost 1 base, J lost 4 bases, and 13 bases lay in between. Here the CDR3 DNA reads TGTGCCAGCAGTGAAGAGACAGGCACTACCACCGGGGAGCTGTTTTTT. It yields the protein CASSEETGTTTGELFF.

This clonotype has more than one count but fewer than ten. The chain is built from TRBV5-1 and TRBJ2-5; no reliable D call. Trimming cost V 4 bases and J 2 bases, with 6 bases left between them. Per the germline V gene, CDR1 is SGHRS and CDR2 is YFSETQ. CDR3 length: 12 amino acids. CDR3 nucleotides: TGCGCCAGCAGCCGACCGCAAGAGACCCAGTACTTC. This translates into CASSRPQETQYF. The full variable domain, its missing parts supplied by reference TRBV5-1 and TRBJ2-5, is KAGVTQTPRYLIKTRGQQVTLSCSPISGHRSVSWYQQTPGQGLQFLFEYFSETQRNKGNFPGRFSGRQFSNSRSEMNVSTLELGDSALYLCASSRPQETQYFGPGTRLLVL.

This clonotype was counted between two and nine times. The CDR3 DNA reads TGTGCCATCAGTGATCCAGCGGGGCTCGAGCAGTACTTC. Translating gives CAISDPAGLEQYF. V and J are TRBV10-3 and TRBJ2-7; 7 positions match TRBD2. V lost 3 bases and J lost 6; bases outside the gene matches: 5. This CDR3 is 13 amino acids long. The germline V gene has CDR1 ENHRY and CDR2 SYGVKD.

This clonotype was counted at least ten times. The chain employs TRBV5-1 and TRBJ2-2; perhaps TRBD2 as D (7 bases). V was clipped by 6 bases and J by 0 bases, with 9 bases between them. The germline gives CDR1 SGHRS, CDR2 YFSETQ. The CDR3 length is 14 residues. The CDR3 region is CASMRGPNTGELFF. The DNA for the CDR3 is TGCGCCAGCATGCGGGGGCCGAACACCGGGGAGCTGTTTTTT.

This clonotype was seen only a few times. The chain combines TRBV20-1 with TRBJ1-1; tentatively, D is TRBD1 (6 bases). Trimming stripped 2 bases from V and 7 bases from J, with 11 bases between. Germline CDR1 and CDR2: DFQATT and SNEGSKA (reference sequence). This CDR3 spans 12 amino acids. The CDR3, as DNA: TGCAGTGCTAGACAGTCGGACAGTGAAGCTTTCTTT. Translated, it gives CSARQSDSEAFF.

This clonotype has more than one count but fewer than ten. CDR3 amino acids: CASSDHPGRTNSPLHF. In DNA form, the CDR3 reads TGTGCCAGCAGTGACCATCCGGGACGGACGAATTCACCCCTCCACTTT. The chain is built from TRBV6-1 and TRBJ1-6; maybe TRBD1 (5 bases). The germline CDR1 and CDR2 sequences are MNHNS and SASEGT. The CDR3 contains 16 residues. Trimming removed 3 bases at V and 7 bases at J, with 16 bases between.

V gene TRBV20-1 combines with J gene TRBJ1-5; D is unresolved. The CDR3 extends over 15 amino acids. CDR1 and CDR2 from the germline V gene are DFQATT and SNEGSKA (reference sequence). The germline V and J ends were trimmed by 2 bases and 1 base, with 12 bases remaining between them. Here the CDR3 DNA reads TGCAGTGCTAGATTGAGCAGCCTAAGCAATCAGCCCCAGCATTTT. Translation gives CSARLSSLSNQPQHF.

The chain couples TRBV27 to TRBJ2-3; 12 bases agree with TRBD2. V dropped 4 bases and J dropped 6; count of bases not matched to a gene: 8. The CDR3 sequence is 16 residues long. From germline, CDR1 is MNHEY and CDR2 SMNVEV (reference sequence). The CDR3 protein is CASSYLLAGGDDTQYF. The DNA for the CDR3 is TGTGCCAGCAGTTACCTCCTAGCGGGAGGGGACGATACGCAGTATTTT.

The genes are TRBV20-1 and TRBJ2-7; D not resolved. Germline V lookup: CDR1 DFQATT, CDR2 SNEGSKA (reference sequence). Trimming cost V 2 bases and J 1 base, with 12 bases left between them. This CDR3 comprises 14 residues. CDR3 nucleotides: TGCAGTGCTAGATTTATTAAGCCTTCCTACGAGCAGTACTTC. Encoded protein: CSARFIKPSYEQYF.

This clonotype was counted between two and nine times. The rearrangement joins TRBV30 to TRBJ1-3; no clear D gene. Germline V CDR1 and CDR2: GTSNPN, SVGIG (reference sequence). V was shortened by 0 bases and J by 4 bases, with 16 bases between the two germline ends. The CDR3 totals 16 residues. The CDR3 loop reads CAWSVPGPGSGNTIYF. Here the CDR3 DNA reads TGTGCCTGGAGTGTTCCCGGACCGGGCTCGGGAAACACCATATATTTT.

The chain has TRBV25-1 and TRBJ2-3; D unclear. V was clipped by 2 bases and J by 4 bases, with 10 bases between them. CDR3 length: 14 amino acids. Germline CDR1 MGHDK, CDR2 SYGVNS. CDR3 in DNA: TGTGCCAGCAGTGAAATTGGGGTTCCAGATACGCAGTATTTT. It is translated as CASSEIGVPDTQYF. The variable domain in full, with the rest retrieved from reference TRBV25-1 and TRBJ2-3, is EADIYQTPRYLVIGTGKKITLECSQTMGHDKMYWYQQDPGMELHLIHYSYGVNSTEKGDLSSESTVSRIRTEHFPLTLESARPSHTSQYLCASSEIGVPDTQYFGPGTRLTVL.

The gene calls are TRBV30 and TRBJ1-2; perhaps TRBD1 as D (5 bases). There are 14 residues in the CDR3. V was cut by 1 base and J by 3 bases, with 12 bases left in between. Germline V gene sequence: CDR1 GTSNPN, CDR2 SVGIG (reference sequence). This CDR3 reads CAWSGGDLYYGYTF. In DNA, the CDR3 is TGTGCCTGGAGTGGTGGGGACCTATACTATGGCTACACCTTC.

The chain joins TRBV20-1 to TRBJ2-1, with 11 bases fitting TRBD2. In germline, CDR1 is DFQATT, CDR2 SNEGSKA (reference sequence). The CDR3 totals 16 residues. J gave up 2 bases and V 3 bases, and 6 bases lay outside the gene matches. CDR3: CSARRGLAVTYNEQFF. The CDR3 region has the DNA TGCAGTGCTAGGAGGGGACTAGCGGTAACCTACAATGAGCAGTTCTTC.

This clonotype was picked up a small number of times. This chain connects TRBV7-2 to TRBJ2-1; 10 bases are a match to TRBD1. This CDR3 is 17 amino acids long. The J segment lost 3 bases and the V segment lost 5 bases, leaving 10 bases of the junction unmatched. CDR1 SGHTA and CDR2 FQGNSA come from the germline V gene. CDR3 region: CASSPPGTGVGYNEQFF. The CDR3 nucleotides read TGTGCCAGCAGCCCTCCCGGGACAGGGGTCGGCTACAATGAGCAGTTCTTC. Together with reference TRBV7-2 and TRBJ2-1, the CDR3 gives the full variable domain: GAGVSQSPSNKVTEKGKDVELRCDPISGHTALYWYRQSLGQGLEFLIYFQGNSAPDKSGLPSDRFSAERTGGSVSTLTIQRTQQEDSAVYLCASSPPGTGVGYNEQFFGPGTRLTVL.

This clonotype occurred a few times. The CDR3 nucleotides read TGTGCCAGCAGCTTAGATCTACTAGCGGGAGCGATTGCAGATACGCAGTATTTT. Amino acid sequence: CASSLDLLAGAIADTQYF. V is TRBV11-2 and J is TRBJ2-3, with 11 bases that match TRBD2. Trimming removed 0 bases from V and 4 bases from J; junction bases left unmatched: 9. The germline V gene has CDR1 SGHAT and CDR2 FQNNGV. This CDR3 has 18 residues. The full variable domain, completed using reference TRBV11-2 and TRBJ2-3, is EAGVAQSPRYKIIEKRQSVAFWCNPISGHATLYWYQQILGQGPKLLIQFQNNGVVDDSQLPKDRFSAERLKGVDSTLKIQPAKLEDSAVYLCASSLDLLAGAIADTQYFGPGTRLTVL.